This is a list of T cell receptor beta chains from one sample in a study of cytomegalovirus exposure and HLA in healthy donors. Only in-frame clones appear in the TCRdb table, and some are missing; sequencing was by immunoSEQ multiplex PCR. This sample carries some 95,000 clones, 80% of them seen once, and the ten largest clones take approximately 7.9%. The sample was PBMCs. These receptors all come from a man aged 25-45 years in good health and CMV-seronegative. Each CDR3 is given without its conserved first and last residue.

j_gene,v_gene,CDR3aa
TRBJ2-7,TRBV14,ASSQVYRVEQY
TRBJ1-4,TRBV25-1,ASSVDRGDEKLF
TRBJ2-3,TRBV18,ASSPPREGTDTQY
TRBJ1-2,TRBV7-8,ASSLRTGPNYGYT
TRBJ1-1,TRBV7-9,ASSLIQGTEAF
TRBJ2-2,TRBV30,AWRRVGGLQNTGELF
TRBJ2-5,TRBV5-1,ASRWTGETQY
TRBJ2-7,TRBV12-5,ASGTSGRLSYEQY
TRBJ2-5,TRBV10-1,ASSQGGETQY
TRBJ2-3,TRBV5-4,ASSLVVAGKSDTQY
TRBJ2-2,TRBV7-2,ASSERQGGPGELF
TRBJ2-1,TRBV10-2,ASSETVRRFKTSGRYNEQF
TRBJ1-4,TRBV5-6,ASSPGTGYEKLF
TRBJ1-6,TRBV28,ASSLRGSPLH
TRBJ1-1,TRBV2,ASSERRRTEAF
TRBJ2-3,TRBV19,ASSIATADTQY
TRBJ2-7,TRBV5-1,ASSLEASYEQY
TRBJ2-7,TRBV7-9,ASSLAFGGLYEQY
TRBJ1-6,TRBV2,ASSDEGNSPLH
TRBJ1-5,TRBV28,ASSTGAGNQPQH
TRBJ1-5,TRBV10-2,ASSELSNQPQH
TRBJ1-2,TRBV5-4,ASSPAGTGYGYT
TRBJ1-5,TRBV6-1,ASSEEAGGGQPQH
TRBJ2-3,TRBV6-6,ASSYSVGGDTQY
TRBJ1-1,TRBV7-9,ASSLYSGGNTEAF
TRBJ1-2,TRBV7-9,ASSSRQGGYGYT
TRBJ2-1,TRBV19,ASSPSWREGYEQF
TRBJ2-6,TRBV4-2,ASSQDPHSGANVLT
TRBJ2-1,TRBV4-2,ASSQDATGGPSEQF
-,TRBV30,AWSVLNSYEQY
TRBJ1-5,TRBV5-1,ASSLGGDPDNQPQH
TRBJ2-3,TRBV5-5,ASSLQGTGTDTQY
TRBJ1-2,TRBV10-3,AISEGGVPYGYT
TRBJ2-3,TRBV5-8,ASSLGQGIDTQY
TRBJ2-1,TRBV6-4,ASSDSETGVLYNEQF
TRBJ1-1,TRBV4-3,ASSQASGWRDTEAF
TRBJ1-1,TRBV10-3,AISNTGNTEAF
TRBJ1-1,TRBV20-1,SASGYTEAF
TRBJ2-3,TRBV7-9,ASAAPTGVADTQY
TRBJ2-2,TRBV13,ASSLERGAGTGDGELF
TRBJ1-1,TRBV10-1,ASSGTRDTRSDSAF
TRBJ2-3,TRBV7-9,ASSLGTSGAPGSQY
TRBJ2-3,TRBV6-4,ASSDSDGGGSDTQY
TRBJ1-5,TRBV12-5,ASGPRGVPQH
TRBJ2-6,TRBV6-5,ASTMTGPGANVLT
TRBJ2-5,TRBV5-1,ASSLAGGGETQY
TRBJ2-1,TRBV19,ASSGRLAGGRSSYNEQF
TRBJ2-2,TRBV5-4,ASSHLAGTGELF